Shown below are 12 T cell receptor beta chains from a single sample sequenced in a study of CD8+CD57+ T cells in acquired aplastic anemia. Investigators profiled TCR beta VDJ and CDR3 from genomic DNA template. TCRdb re-called the reads through MiXCR, storing one row per CDR3 protein. The profile shows about 220,000 distinct CDR3 sequences, approximately 35% of them singletons. Source material: sorted CD4+, CD8+, or CD8+CD57+ T cells (not recorded which) from PBMCs. These receptors all stem from a human donor in good health, serving as a control.

V and J are TRBV6-1 and TRBJ1-5, with 7 nucleotides matching TRBD1. Germline V gene data show CDR1 as MNHNS and CDR2 as SASEGT. This CDR3 comprises 17 residues. Unmatched junction bases numbered 15, after V lost 7 bases and J lost 3 bases. The CDR3 loop reads CASTPKARGQNNQPQHF. The CDR3 DNA sequence: TGTGCCAGCACCCCGAAAGCCCGGGGACAGAACAATCAGCCCCAGCATTTT.

The chain is built from TRBV2 and TRBJ1-5, with D perhaps matching TRBD1 (5 bases). Germline V gives CDR1 SNHLY, CDR2 FYNNEI. The CDR3 runs to 13 residues. V was cut by 4 bases and J by 11 bases, with 15 bases left in between. Written as DNA, the CDR3 is TGTGCCAGCAGTGTGGGAAGCGGGGGGTCCCAGCATTTT. This encodes CASSVGSGGSQHF. Variable domain in full (rest from reference TRBV2 and TRBJ1-5): EPEVTQTPSHQVTQMGQEVILRCVPISNHLYFYWYRQILGQKVEFLVSFYNNEISEKSEIFDDQFSVERPDGSNFTLKIRSTKLEDSAMYFCASSVGSGGSQHFGDGTRLSIL.

The chain uses TRBV11-1 and TRBJ2-3; TRBD2 aligns across 7 bases. V was pared by 1 base and J by 2 bases, with 6 bases of the junction left unmatched. The CDR3 totals 16 residues. Per the germline V gene, CDR1 is SGHAT and CDR2 is FQDESV (reference sequence). Here the CDR3 reads CASSLGLAENTDTQYF. CDR3 DNA: TGTGCCAGCAGCTTAGGTCTAGCGGAGAACACAGATACGCAGTATTTT.

This clonotype has at least ten counts. This chain links TRBV19 with TRBJ2-7; the match to TRBD2 covers 13 bases. The CDR3 extends over 15 amino acids. V shed 3 bases, J shed 3 bases, and the junction held 2 bases outside the gene matches. The germline V gene encodes CDR1 LNHDA and CDR2 SQIVND (reference sequence). The CDR3 reads CASSMGTSGIYEQYF. The CDR3 nucleotides are TGTGCCAGTAGTATGGGGACTAGCGGGATCTACGAGCAGTACTTC.

On this clonotype: This may stem from a read error, because a much larger clone lies one nucleotide away. This chain links TRBV5-4 with TRBJ1-2; the D is unclear. This CDR3 is 12 amino acids long. CDR1 SGHNT and CDR2 YYREEE come from the germline V gene (reference sequence). The CDR3 loop reads CAGSLNWGGYTF. DNA of the CDR3: TGTGCCGGCAGCCTAAACTGGGGTGGCTACACCTTC.

This clonotype has ten or more counts. The chain has TRBV2 and TRBJ1-2; perhaps TRBD1 as D (5 bases). Germline-derived CDR1 and CDR2 are SNHLY and FYNNEI. V dropped 2 bases and J dropped 0 bases, with 10 bases sitting between them. CDR3 length: 15 residues. CDR3 sequence reads: CASSEQGNSNYGYTF. The DNA of the CDR3 is TGTGCCAGCAGTGAACAGGGAAACTCTAACTATGGCTACACCTTC.

This clonotype was detected many times. This rearrangement joins TRBV6-5 to TRBJ1-2, with 12 bases fitting TRBD1. Trimming cost V 0 bases and J 7 bases; bases outside gene matches: 6. This CDR3 contains 16 residues. The germline V gene has CDR1 MNHEY and CDR2 SVGAGI. For the CDR3, the DNA is TGTGCCAGCAGTTACTCGCCGGGACAGGGGGCCGGTGGCTACACCTTC. Amino acids: CASSYSPGQGAGGYTF.

The genes are TRBV6-1 and TRBJ1-1, with D perhaps TRBD1 (6 bases). Per the germline V gene, CDR1 is MNHNS and CDR2 is SASEGT. The ends were cut back, 5 bases at V and 1 base at J, with 14 bases in the middle. CDR3 length: 15 residues. CDR3 coding DNA: TGTGCCAGCAGTCCCTGGCAGGGGAGGAACACTGAAGCTTTCTTT. Protein sequence: CASSPWQGRNTEAFF.

In this sample, this clonotype turned up many times. The junction departs from germline at one end; a sequencing error may be responsible. J is TRBJ2-5 and V is TRBV5-1, with D unclear. This CDR3 is built from 11 residues. The germline V gene encodes CDR1 SGHRS and CDR2 YFSETQ. The CDR3: CASSLAETQYF. CDR3 nucleotide sequence: TGTGCCAGCAGCCTTGCGGAGACCCAGTACTTC.

The chain links TRBV7-3 to TRBJ1-1; 8 bases match TRBD1. CDR1 and CDR2 (germline): SGHTA, FQGTGA. Unmatched junction bases numbered 5, after V lost 6 bases and J lost 5 bases. CDR3 size: 13 residues. This CDR3 is CASRQTGGTEAFF. In nucleotides, the CDR3 is TGTGCCAGCAGGCAAACAGGGGGGACTGAAGCTTTCTTT. Full variable domain (remainder filled in from reference TRBV7-3 and TRBJ1-1): GAGVSQTPSNKVTEKGKYVELRCDPISGHTALYWYRQSLGQGPEFLIYFQGTGAADDSGLPNDRFFAVRPEGSVSTLKIQRTERGDSAVYLCASRQTGGTEAFFGQGTRLTVV.

In this sample, this clonotype turned up many times. J is TRBJ2-7 and V is TRBV5-8; D remains unclear. Germline assignment: CDR1 SGHTS and CDR2 YDEGEE. The CDR3 is made up of 15 amino acids. Trimming took off 0 bases at V and 1 base at J, with 11 bases between the two ends. The CDR3 DNA is TGTGCCAGCAGCTTGGACGAAGGAAAGTCCTACGAGCAGTACTTC. Amino acids: CASSLDEGKSYEQYF.

This clonotype was counted only a few times. The gene calls are TRBV19 and TRBJ2-1; no clear D gene. CDR3 size: 14 residues. V lost 7 bases and J lost 0, with 10 bases in between. The V gene's germline CDR1 is LNHDA and CDR2 SQIVND (reference sequence). The CDR3 loop reads CASTGPLSYNEQFF. The CDR3 DNA reads TGTGCCAGTACGGGCCCACTCTCCTACAATGAGCAGTTCTTC.